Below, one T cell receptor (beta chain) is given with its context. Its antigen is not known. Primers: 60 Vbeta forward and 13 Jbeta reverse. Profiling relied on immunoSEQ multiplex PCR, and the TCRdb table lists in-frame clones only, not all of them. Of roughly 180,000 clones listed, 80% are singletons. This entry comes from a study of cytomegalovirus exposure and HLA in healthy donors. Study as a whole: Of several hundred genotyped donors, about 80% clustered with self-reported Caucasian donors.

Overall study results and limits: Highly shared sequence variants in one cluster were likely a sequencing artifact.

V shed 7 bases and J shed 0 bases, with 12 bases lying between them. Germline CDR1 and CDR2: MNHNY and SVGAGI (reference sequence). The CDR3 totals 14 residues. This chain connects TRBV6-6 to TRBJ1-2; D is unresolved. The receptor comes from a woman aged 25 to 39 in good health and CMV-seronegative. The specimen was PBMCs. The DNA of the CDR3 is TGTGCCAGCACCGCGGGCCCTCCTAACTATGGCTACACCTTC. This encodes CASTAGPPNYGYTF.